Listed below are T cell receptor beta chains from one sample, sequenced in a study of T cell responses to AZD1222 COVID-19 vaccine. Using immunoSEQ multiplex PCR, the repertoire was profiled, and TCRdb retains in-frame clones only, with some absent. The table has 100,000 to 150,000 clones, 92% seen once; the top ten hold approximately 1.2%. Sequenced material: peripheral blood, taken 28 days after the second AZD1222 dose. All receptors derive from an adult who received the AZD1222 COVID-19 vaccine. The CDR3 runs from the conserved cysteine through the conserved F or W. The D gene is left open where the match is weak. Clone size appears in some rows only: once, few, many, or a class for an expanded clone.

d_call clone_size j_call v_call cdr3_nt cdr3_aa
. . TRBJ2-3 TRBV7-3 TGTGCCAGCAGCTTGTCTCGGAGGGCCGGCACAGATACGCAGTATTTT CASSLSRRAGTDTQYF
. . TRBJ2-1 TRBV30 TGTGCCCTTGCAGCAGGGTACAATGAGCAGTTCTTC CALAAGYNEQFF
. . TRBJ1-3 TRBV7-9 TGTGCCAGCAGCTTCCCAACTCGTGGAAACACCATATATTTT CASSFPTRGNTIYF
. . TRBJ1-1 TRBV6-4 TGTGCCAGCAGTGACTCGGGGGTGACTGAAGCTTTCTTT CASSDSGVTEAFF
. . TRBJ1-2 TRBV19 TGTGCCAGTAATAATGGCGGGGGGGACTATGGCTACACCTTC CASNNGGGDYGYTF
. . TRBJ1-2 TRBV7-2 TGTGCCAGCAGCTCCGACAGCGTTAACTATGGCTACACCTTC CASSSDSVNYGYTF
. . TRBJ1-1 TRBV5-1 TGCGCCAGCAGCCTGAGAGGGAACACTGAAGCTTTCTTT CASSLRGNTEAFF
TRBD1 . TRBJ1-2 TRBV7-3 TGTGCCAGCAGCGTTCAGACAGGGTCCTCCTATGGCTACACCTTC CASSVQTGSSYGYTF
. . TRBJ1-1 TRBV7-6 TGTGCCAGCAGCTTAGGAGGACTGTTGAACACTGAAGCTTTCTTT CASSLGGLLNTEAFF
. . TRBJ1-6 TRBV6-5 TGTGCCAGCAGTCCCGGGGGATTCTATAATTCACCCCTCCACTTT CASSPGGFYNSPLHF
TRBD1 . TRBJ2-1 TRBV9 TGTGCCAGCAGCGAGCCGGGACAGGGTAGGAATGAGCAGTTCTTC CASSEPGQGRNEQFF
. . TRBJ1-4 TRBV6-2/TRBV6-3 TGTGCCAGCAGTAACGTTTATGAAAAACTGTTTTTT CASSNVYEKLFF
TRBD1 . TRBJ2-1 TRBV10-3 TGTGCCATCAGTACCCCTTTAGGACAGGGCGAGCAGTTCTTC CAISTPLGQGEQFF
. . TRBJ1-2 TRBV5-6 TGTGCCAGCAGCTTGGCCAGGATGAGGGGCTACACCTTC CASSLARMRGYTF
TRBD1 . TRBJ2-7 TRBV7-9 TGTGCCAGCAGCCCTCGGGACAGGGTGAGCGAGCAGTACTTC CASSPRDRVSEQYF
. . TRBJ2-1 TRBV14 TGTGCCAGCAGCCAAGAGGGAGCAGGGTCCTACAATGAGCAGTTCTTC CASSQEGAGSYNEQFF
TRBD1 . TRBJ1-1 TRBV4-3 TGCGCCAGCAGCCAAGAGGGACAGGGGCACCCTGAAGCTTTCTTT CASSQEGQGHPEAFF
. . TRBJ2-1 TRBV3-1/TRBV3-2 TGTGCCAGCAGCCAAGGGATGGGCTCCTACAATGAGCAGTTCTTC CASSQGMGSYNEQFF
TRBD2 . TRBJ2-7 TRBV2 TGTGCCAGCAGCCCCCGAGGGGCTAGCGGGGGCCACGAGCAGTACTTC CASSPRGASGGHEQYF
. few TRBJ2-1 TRBV29-1 TGCAGCGGAGGGGTTAGCTCCTACAATGAGCAGTTCTTC CSGGVSSYNEQFF
TRBD1 once TRBJ2-3 TRBV28 TGTGCCAGCAGTTTAGTCCCCCGGGACAGGGGCACAGATACGCAGTATTTT CASSLVPRDRGTDTQYF
TRBD1 . TRBJ1-2 TRBV18 TGTGCCAGCTCAACCGACAGGGATAATGGCTACACCTTC CASSTDRDNGYTF
. . TRBJ1-4 TRBV14 TGTGCCAGCAGCCAAGATAATCGGGGGCATGAAAAACTGTTTTTT CASSQDNRGHEKLFF
. . TRBJ2-1 TRBV12-5 TGTGCTAGTGGTTGGGGCTCAAGCTCCTACAATGAGCAGTTCTTC CASGWGSSSYNEQFF
. . TRBJ2-7 TRBV6-5 TGTGCCAGCACTCAGGGACTCAGCTACGAGCAGTACTTC CASTQGLSYEQYF
TRBD1 . TRBJ1-1 TRBV18 TGTGCCAGCTCTATTACCCGGGACAGGGAGAACACTGAAGCTTTCTTT CASSITRDRENTEAFF
. . TRBJ1-3 TRBV9 TGTGCCAGCAGCGTAGGCCAGCAGGCCTCTGGAAACACCATATATTTT CASSVGQQASGNTIYF
TRBD2 . TRBJ2-1 TRBV27 TGTGCCAGCAGTTTATCAAGCGGGAGGGTCTCCAATGAGCAGTTCTTC CASSLSSGRVSNEQFF
TRBD1 . TRBJ2-2 TRBV19 TGTGCCACTGCCGGGACAGGGGGCACCGGGGAGCTGTTTTTT CATAGTGGTGELFF
TRBD1 . TRBJ1-5 TRBV9 TGTGCCAGCAGCCCGGGACAGGGAAGGAATCAGCCCCAGCATTTT CASSPGQGRNQPQHF
. . TRBJ1-2 TRBV30 TGTGCCTGGAGTGCACTCAGGGGCATTCATGGCTACACCTTC CAWSALRGIHGYTF
. . TRBJ1-1 TRBV19 TGTGCCAGTAGTATAAGGGAGAACACTGAAGCTTTCTTT CASSIRENTEAFF
TRBD1 . TRBJ2-7 TRBV29-1 TGCAGCGTTGACGACAGGGACAGTGCCGAGCAGTACTTC CSVDDRDSAEQYF
. . TRBJ2-2 TRBV12-3/TRBV12-4 TGTGCCAGCTGGGGCGACACCGGGGAGCTGTTTTTT CASWGDTGELFF
. . TRBJ1-6 TRBV10-3 TGTGCCATCAGTGAAGGGGTGAGAGGTTCACCCCTCCACTTT CAISEGVRGSPLHF
TRBD2 few TRBJ2-5 TRBV3-1/TRBV3-2 TGTGCCAGCAGCCCCGGCGGCGGGGGGGCCGAGGTAGTAGAGACCCAGTACTTC CASSPGGGGAEVVETQYF
TRBD2 . TRBJ2-3 TRBV7-9 TGTGCCAGCAGCTTGGGACTAGTTGGCACAGATACGCAGTATTTT CASSLGLVGTDTQYF
TRBD1 . TRBJ1-1 TRBV29-1 TGCAGCGTCAGGGGGACACCTACTGAAGCTTTCTTT CSVRGTPTEAFF
. . TRBJ2-1 TRBV29-1 TGCAGCTCCGGGGGATACAATGAGCAGTTCTTC CSSGGYNEQFF
TRBD1 . TRBJ1-1 TRBV27 TGTGCCAGCAGGACGGACAGGGGGAACACTGAAGCTTTCTTT CASRTDRGNTEAFF
TRBD1 . TRBJ2-1 TRBV5-1 TGCGCCAGCAGCTTAAAGGACAGGGGAGGTTATGAGCAGTTCTTC CASSLKDRGGYEQFF
. . TRBJ2-2 TRBV24-1 TGTGCCACCAGTGATTTTGCCGGGCTGAGGACCGGGGAGCTGTTTTTT CATSDFAGLRTGELFF
. . TRBJ1-4 TRBV6-8 TGTGCCAGCAGTTACTCCCAGGCCCCTAATGAAAAACTGTTTTTT CASSYSQAPNEKLFF
. few TRBJ2-5 TRBV7-9 TGTGCCAGCAGCCCCCCCTCGGAAGAGACCCAGTACTTC CASSPPSEETQYF
. . TRBJ1-5 TRBV19 TGTGCCAGTAGTGGCAGGGGTGTACAGCCCCAGCATTTT CASSGRGVQPQHF
. . TRBJ2-5 TRBV7-3 TGTGCCAGCAGCGGCGGGGAACCGGAGACCCAGTACTTC CASSGGEPETQYF
. . TRBJ1-1 TRBV4-3 TGCGCCAGCAGCCAAGCGGCCCCACCGGGGACCCCTGAAGCTTTCTTT CASSQAAPPGTPEAFF
TRBD2 . TRBJ2-7 TRBV5-5 TGTGCCAGCAGCTTGGCTAGCGGGGGTAGCTCCTACGAGCAGTACTTC CASSLASGGSSYEQYF